The 10 T cell receptor beta chains below all came from one sample that was sequenced in a study of early T cells in non-severe SARS-CoV-2 infection. TCRdb analysed the 5' RACE reads with MiXCR anew, one entry per CDR3 protein. This sample yields 70,000 to 90,000 distinct CDR3 sequences, of which around 15% are seen a single time; about 12% belongs to the top ten. Sequencing used whole blood. Source of these receptors: an adult who was a healthcare worker with PCR-confirmed SARS-CoV-2 infection or an uninfected control (not recorded which).

This clonotype has only a few counts. The chain uses TRBV5-4 and TRBJ2-5; maybe TRBD2 (6 bases). V gave up 0 bases and J gave up 0 bases, with 9 bases separating them. Germline CDR1 is SGHNT and CDR2 is YYREEE (reference sequence). The CDR3 is 15 amino acids. This chain's CDR3 is CASSLAGSYQETQYF. The CDR3, as DNA: TGTGCCAGCAGCTTGGCCGGGAGTTACCAAGAGACCCAGTACTTC.

A few counts support this clonotype. The chain uses TRBV29-1 and TRBJ2-7, with D possibly being TRBD1 (5 bases). The CDR3 spans 12 residues. Trimming removed 6 bases at V and 0 bases at J, with 9 bases between. Germline CDR1 reads SQVTM; CDR2 reads ANQGSEA. CDR3 residues: CSVTTVSYEQYF. CDR3 in DNA: TGCAGCGTGACGACAGTCTCCTACGAGCAGTACTTC.

This clonotype was observed a few times. CDR3: CSARDLRLVYEQYF. The DNA for the CDR3 is TGCAGTGCTAGAGATCTACGCTTAGTCTACGAGCAGTACTTC. V is TRBV20-1 and J is TRBJ2-7; D uncertain. The V end was cut by 0 bases, the J end by 3 bases, with 12 bases between. CDR3 length: 14 residues. Germline V gives CDR1 DFQATT, CDR2 SNEGSKA (reference sequence).

There are many counts of this clonotype. This chain uses TRBV9 with TRBJ2-1; TRBD1 aligns across 12 bases. The CDR3 runs to 15 residues. J was trimmed by 5 bases and V by 7 bases; bases with no gene match: 7. Germline CDR1 and CDR2: SGDLS and YYNGEE. CDR3 DNA sequence: TGTGCCAGCGGGACGGGACAGGGGGCCGACAATGAGCAGTTCTTC. This encodes CASGTGQGADNEQFF. Filled out from reference TRBV9 and TRBJ2-1, the complete variable domain reads DSGVTQTPKHLITATGQRVTLRCSPRSGDLSVYWYQQSLDQGLQFLIQYYNGEERAKGNILERFSAQQFPDLHSELNLSSLELGDSALYFCASGTGQGADNEQFFGPGTRLTVL.

This clonotype showed up just a few times. This sequence joins TRBV3-1 and TRBJ1-6, with 7 positions matching TRBD1. Looked up from germline, CDR1 is LGHDT and CDR2 is YNNKEL (reference sequence). The trim removed 4 bases at V and 7 bases at J, leaving 10 bases unmatched. CDR3 length equals 16 residues. Here the CDR3 reads CASSLPRTGRNSPLHF. The CDR3, as DNA: TGTGCCAGCAGCCTACCCCGGACAGGTCGAAATTCACCCCTCCACTTT.

This clonotype was observed many times. The rearrangement links TRBV2 to TRBJ2-7; the match to TRBD1 covers 8 bases. V was clipped by 6 bases and J by 1 base; unmatched bases: 5. The CDR3 has 14 amino acids. The germline gives CDR1 SNHLY, CDR2 FYNNEI. The CDR3: CASSKDRGSYEQYF. The CDR3 DNA follows: TGTGCCAGCAGCAAAGACAGGGGATCCTACGAGCAGTACTTC.

This chain uses TRBV29-1 with TRBJ2-1; a weak D match, TRBD2 (6 bases). Germline V CDR1 and CDR2: SQVTM, ANQGSEA. V lost 2 bases and J 10 bases, leaving 12 bases between the germline ends. The CDR3 spans 12 residues. The CDR3 sequence is CSVERLAREQFF. CDR3 bases: TGCAGCGTTGAACGGCTAGCGCGGGAGCAGTTCTTC.

A few counts support this clonotype. The J gene is TRBJ2-7, the V gene TRBV6-1, with a tentative D call TRBD2 (6 bases). V gave up 4 bases and J gave up 6 bases, with 13 bases separating them. The CDR3 runs to 13 residues. The germline V gene has CDR1 MNHNS and CDR2 SASEGT. CDR3 amino acids: CASSGGRLLEQYF. CDR3 in DNA: TGTGCCAGCAGTGGAGGGAGGCTCCTCGAGCAGTACTTC.

This clonotype was recorded a few times. V usage is TRBV5-1 and J usage is TRBJ2-1; perhaps TRBD2 as D (6 bases). CDR1 SGHRS and CDR2 YFSETQ come from the germline V gene. The V end was cut by 4 bases, the J end by 14 bases, with 22 bases between. This CDR3 comprises 14 residues. CDR3 sequence: CASSPEGHTPGEFF. The CDR3, as DNA: TGCGCCAGCAGCCCGGAGGGGCACACTCCGGGGGAGTTCTTC.

This clonotype has at least ten counts. V usage is TRBV19 and J usage is TRBJ2-5; TRBD1 matches 10 bases. This CDR3 has 13 amino acids. The junction had 0 bases not matched to a gene; V was cut back by 6 bases and J by 2 bases. Germline CDR1 is LNHDA and CDR2 is SQIVND (reference sequence). This CDR3 is CASRDRGQETQYF. CDR3 bases: TGTGCCAGTAGGGACAGGGGGCAAGAGACCCAGTACTTC. The variable domain in full, completed from reference TRBV19 and TRBJ2-5, reads DGGITQSPKYLFRKEGQNVTLSCEQNLNHDAMYWYRQDPGQGLRLIYYSQIVNDFQKGDIAEGYSVSREKKESFPLTVTSAQKNPTAFYLCASRDRGQETQYFGPGTRLLVL.